This is a list of T cell receptor beta chains from one sample in a study of blood T cell repertoires in COVID-19. Measured with immunoSEQ multiplex PCR; TCRdb has only the in-frame clones, and not every one. The sample yields hundreds of thousands of clones, around nine tenths seen once. The sample comprised peripheral blood. These TCRs come from a man aged 65-85 years with acute or convalescent COVID-19. Each CDR3 is given with its conserved first and last residue. The D gene is left open where the match is weak. A clone size is listed for some rows: how often the clone was seen (once, few, many), or a class if it is expanded.

clone size,D gene,J gene,V gene,CDR3 DNA,CDR3 protein
NA,NA,TRBJ2-2,TRBV28,TGTGCCAGCATAGAACGGAGGGGTCCCGGGGAGCTGTTTTTT,CASIERRGPGELFF
NA,TRBD1,TRBJ1-2,TRBV6-6,TGTGCCAGCAGTCACCGAACAGGGGGCACCTTC,CASSHRTGGTF
NA,TRBD2,TRBJ2-3,TRBV5-6,TGTGCCAGCAGCTTGGTGCGGACTAGCGGGGGGAGCACAGATACGCAGTATTTT,CASSLVRTSGGSTDTQYF
NA,TRBD1,TRBJ1-6,TRBV11-2,TGTGCCAGCAGCTTAGTCGTCCAGGGGGCTTCACCCCTCCACTTT,CASSLVVQGASPLHF
NA,TRBD2,TRBJ2-2,TRBV15,TGTGCCACCAGCAGAGGGCGGGAGTGGACCGGGGAGCTGTTTTTT,CATSRGREWTGELFF
NA,TRBD1,TRBJ2-2,TRBV15,TGTGCCACCAGCAGAGGACAGGGGTCGGGCTCCGGGGAGCTGTTTTTT,CATSRGQGSGSGELFF
NA,TRBD1,TRBJ2-5,TRBV27,TGTGCCAGCCTTAGCCTACAGGGGGCCCAAGAGACCCAGTACTTC,CASLSLQGAQETQYF
NA,TRBD1,TRBJ2-2,TRBV5-1,TGCGCCAGCAGCTTAGCGGGGACAGGGACGGCCGGGGAGCTGTTTTTT,CASSLAGTGTAGELFF
NA,NA,TRBJ2-3,TRBV5-4,TGTGCCAGCTGGGGGGTCACAGATACGCAGTATTTT,CASWGVTDTQYF
NA,NA,TRBJ2-1,TRBV28,TGTGCCAGCCGCGGAGAAACCGTAAGCTCCTACAATGAGCAGTTCTTC,CASRGETVSSYNEQFF
many,NA,TRBJ2-1,TRBV5-8,TGTGCCAGCAGCTTTGGGCCAACAGGGTATGAGCAGTTCTTC,CASSFGPTGYEQFF
NA,NA,TRBJ2-7,TRBV7-2,TGTGCCAGCAGCTTAGATCGACAGACCTACGAGCAGTACTTC,CASSLDRQTYEQYF
NA,NA,TRBJ1-5,TRBV28,TGTGCCAGCATACACACAGGGTTTAGCAATCAGCCCCAGCATTTT,CASIHTGFSNQPQHF
NA,TRBD1,TRBJ2-3,TRBV11-2,TGTGCCAGCAGTTCAACTGACAGGGGGGGCACAGATACGCAGTATTTT,CASSSTDRGGTDTQYF
NA,TRBD1,TRBJ1-2,TRBV10-3,TGTGCCATCAGTGGACAGGGCGCTAACTATGGCTACACCTTC,CAISGQGANYGYTF
NA,NA,TRBJ2-5,TRBV20-1,TGCAGTGCTCGGTCCGTCGAGACCCAGTACTTC,CSARSVETQYF
few,NA,TRBJ1-3,TRBV6-5,TGTGCCAGCCTCCCTCCTTCGGGAAACACCATATATTTT,CASLPPSGNTIYF
NA,NA,TRBJ1-5,TRBV2,TGTGCCAGCGGTCCTCCGATGAACATGGGCAATCAGCCCCAGCATTTT,CASGPPMNMGNQPQHF
NA,TRBD1,TRBJ1-1,TRBV5-1,TGCGCCAGCAGCTCGGGACAGGCGGGGACTGAAGCTTTCTTT,CASSSGQAGTEAFF
NA,NA,TRBJ1-2,TRBV15,TGTGCCACCAGCAGGCTAATCAACTATGGCTACACCTTC,CATSRLINYGYTF
NA,NA,TRBJ2-3,TRBV19,TGTGCCAGTAGGGAGGGTCCCTTCACAGATACGCAGTATTTT,CASREGPFTDTQYF
NA,TRBD1,TRBJ1-2,TRBV18,TGTGCCAGCTCCGCCGGGGGACAGCACTATGGCTACACCTTC,CASSAGGQHYGYTF
NA,TRBD2,TRBJ2-1,TRBV4-2,TGTGCCAGCAGCCAAGTCCCTAGCGGGAATGAGCAGTTCTTC,CASSQVPSGNEQFF
NA,TRBD1,TRBJ2-3,TRBV28,TGTGCCAGCAGTTTAGGGGGGACAGGGGGCCGGGGTACGCAGTATTTT,CASSLGGTGGRGTQYF
NA,TRBD1,TRBJ1-5,TRBV2,TGTGCCAGCAGTAGGACAGGCCAAAATCAGCCCCAGCATTTT,CASSRTGQNQPQHF
NA,NA,TRBJ1-6,TRBV4-3,TGCGCCAGCAGCCAAGATACAGTAGGGGGGGGTAATTCACCCCTCCACTTT,CASSQDTVGGGNSPLHF
NA,NA,TRBJ1-2,TRBV6-6,TGTGCCAGCAGTTACTACGGGGAAGGGTATGGCTACACCTTC,CASSYYGEGYGYTF
NA,NA,TRBJ1-3,TRBV11-2,TGTGCCAGCAGCTTAGAGTTTACAGGGACGAGAAACACCATATATTTT,CASSLEFTGTRNTIYF
NA,TRBD2,TRBJ2-1,TRBV11-2,TGTGCCAGCAGCTTAATCGGCGGGAGTAACTACAATGAGCAGTTCTTC,CASSLIGGSNYNEQFF
once,TRBD2,TRBJ2-3,TRBV7-9,TGTGCCAGCAGCTCGGGACTAGCGGGGGGAACTAGCACAGATACGCAGTATTTT,CASSSGLAGGTSTDTQYF
NA,NA,TRBJ1-1,TRBV7-2,TGTGCCAGCAGCTTATCGACGGGGGTAGCGTCTGAAGCTTTCTTT,CASSLSTGVASEAFF
NA,TRBD1,TRBJ2-7,TRBV28,TGTGCCAGCAGTTTAGGACAGGCTTTGTACGAGCAGTACTTC,CASSLGQALYEQYF
NA,TRBD1,TRBJ1-3,TRBV30,TGTGCCTGGAGAAAACCTCCGGGACAGCCATCTGGAAACACCATATATTTT,CAWRKPPGQPSGNTIYF
NA,NA,TRBJ1-4,TRBV27,TGTGCCAGCAGTTTTTCTCAGGGGCGTAATGAAAAACTGTTTTTT,CASSFSQGRNEKLFF
NA,NA,TRBJ1-5,TRBV5-6,TGTGCCAGCAGCTTCGCGGCTATGCATCAGCCCCAGCATTTT,CASSFAAMHQPQHF
NA,TRBD1,TRBJ1-2,TRBV29-1,TGCAGCGTCGAGACAGGGGATAGTGGCTACACCTTC,CSVETGDSGYTF
NA,TRBD1,TRBJ2-7,TRBV5-1,TGCGCCAGCAGCTCCGGGACAGGGGGTTACGAGCAGTACTTC,CASSSGTGGYEQYF
NA,NA,TRBJ1-1,TRBV7-9,TGTGCCAGCAGCTTGCAGGGGCCTAGGAACACTGAAGCTTTCTTT,CASSLQGPRNTEAFF
NA,TRBD1,TRBJ2-1,TRBV6-1,TGTGCCAGCAGTTCAGACAGGGGCAATGAGCAGTTCTTC,CASSSDRGNEQFF
NA,NA,TRBJ1-4,TRBV29-1,TGCAGCGTCAGGGGTCAAAGCGAAAAACTGTTTTTT,CSVRGQSEKLFF
NA,NA,TRBJ1-2,TRBV11-2,TGTGCCAGCAGCCGGGACACCGACTATGGCTACACCTTC,CASSRDTDYGYTF
NA,TRBD1,TRBJ1-1,TRBV3-1/TRBV3-2,TGTGCCAGCAGCCCCCACCAGGACAGGGCGTACGCTTTCTTT,CASSPHQDRAYAFF